The source of this T cell receptor beta chain is a study of blood T cell repertoires in COVID-19. Whole-study context: Both acute and convalescent COVID-19 samples were obtained from the United States, Italy and Spain.

Original handling: Amplification from reference gene primers served as the basis for estimated nucleated cell counts. Some clones are missing from TCRdb's copy, which holds only in-frame ones; the method was immunoSEQ multiplex PCR. For V, J and clone size, that table is used; D and trimming come from the DNA. The sample has fewer than 200,000 clones, about three quarters seen once. Many counts were recorded for this clone. Germline CDR1 and CDR2: MGHRA and YSYEKL. The J segment lost 4 bases and the V segment lost 2 bases, leaving 4 bases of the junction unmatched. This CDR3 spans 15 amino acids. This receptor was taken from a woman in her sixties or seventies with acute or convalescent COVID-19. Sequencing was carried out using peripheral blood. The V and J genes are TRBV4-1 and TRBJ2-7; TRBD2 aligns across 11 bases. CDR3 amino acids: CASSQTSGRQYEQYF. CDR3 coding DNA: TGCGCCAGCAGCCAAACTAGCGGGAGACAGTACGAGCAGTACTTC.